These T cell receptor beta chains were read from a single sample in a study of shared clonotypes between healthy human individuals. Produced via immunoSEQ multiplex PCR; TCRdb's table is partial and in-frame only. This table has nearly 1,000,000 clones, 76% appearing once. The sample consisted of memory CD4+ T cells sorted from blood. The receptors were gathered from a man aged 18 to 30 in good health. Each CDR3 is given without its conserved first and last residue. Fields, in order: CDR3 protein, V gene, CDR3 length, D gene, J gene. A D gene is named only where the DNA matches it firmly.

CDR3 protein: ASKGADGELF
V gene: TRBV4-3
CDR3 length: 10
D gene: TRBD1
J gene: TRBJ2-2

CDR3 protein: ASRNGGAGEQF
V gene: TRBV28
CDR3 length: 11
D gene: NA
J gene: TRBJ2-1

CDR3 protein: ASSFKTNNSPLH
V gene: TRBV7-2
CDR3 length: 12
D gene: NA
J gene: TRBJ1-6

CDR3 protein: ASRATAQGAGLFGDTQY
V gene: TRBV7-9
CDR3 length: 17
D gene: TRBD2
J gene: TRBJ2-3

CDR3 protein: ASSPFYSSPLH
V gene: TRBV19
CDR3 length: 11
D gene: NA
J gene: TRBJ1-6

CDR3 protein: ASSIRDVQY
V gene: TRBV2
CDR3 length: 9
D gene: NA
J gene: TRBJ2-5

CDR3 protein: ASSFLRNTGELF
V gene: TRBV5-1
CDR3 length: 12
D gene: NA
J gene: TRBJ2-2

CDR3 protein: ASSPRAGVNTGELF
V gene: TRBV18
CDR3 length: 14
D gene: TRBD2
J gene: TRBJ2-2

CDR3 protein: ASSPRGGRDNSPLH
V gene: TRBV5-4
CDR3 length: 14
D gene: TRBD1
J gene: TRBJ1-6

CDR3 protein: AITSTGSYEQY
V gene: TRBV10-3
CDR3 length: 11
D gene: TRBD1
J gene: TRBJ2-7

CDR3 protein: ATSRDIYDSSYEQY
V gene: TRBV15
CDR3 length: 14
D gene: NA
J gene: TRBJ2-7

CDR3 protein: ASSLEDSGGSPLH
V gene: TRBV5-1
CDR3 length: 13
D gene: TRBD1
J gene: TRBJ1-6

CDR3 protein: ASAPDTEGAF
V gene: TRBV12-5
CDR3 length: 10
D gene: NA
J gene: TRBJ1-1

CDR3 protein: ASSLMGTRAANEQF
V gene: TRBV5-1
CDR3 length: 14
D gene: TRBD2
J gene: TRBJ2-1

CDR3 protein: ASRRAGYSYEQY
V gene: TRBV27
CDR3 length: 12
D gene: NA
J gene: TRBJ2-7

CDR3 protein: ASRSPGQGLF
V gene: TRBV28
CDR3 length: 10
D gene: TRBD1
J gene: TRBJ2-2

CDR3 protein: ASSSPTRDSPLH
V gene: TRBV28
CDR3 length: 12
D gene: NA
J gene: TRBJ1-6

CDR3 protein: ASSEGWDGYT
V gene: TRBV19
CDR3 length: 10
D gene: NA
J gene: TRBJ1-2

CDR3 protein: ASTGQGKNSPLH
V gene: TRBV2
CDR3 length: 12
D gene: NA
J gene: TRBJ1-6

CDR3 protein: ASSLRSSFLAF
V gene: TRBV28
CDR3 length: 11
D gene: NA
J gene: TRBJ1-1

CDR3 protein: ASGSDRANGNTIY
V gene: TRBV2
CDR3 length: 13
D gene: TRBD1
J gene: TRBJ1-3

CDR3 protein: AWSVQAGAYNEQF
V gene: TRBV30
CDR3 length: 13
D gene: NA
J gene: TRBJ2-1

CDR3 protein: ASSNQGAETQY
V gene: TRBV5-1
CDR3 length: 11
D gene: TRBD1
J gene: TRBJ2-5

CDR3 protein: ASSVGLRGLDTQY
V gene: TRBV9
CDR3 length: 13
D gene: TRBD1
J gene: TRBJ2-3

CDR3 protein: TSSWAVLNEKLF
V gene: TRBV1
CDR3 length: 12
D gene: NA
J gene: TRBJ1-4

CDR3 protein: ASSIGGGKNIQY
V gene: TRBV19
CDR3 length: 12
D gene: NA
J gene: TRBJ2-4

CDR3 protein: ASSFSGATDTQY
V gene: TRBV5-1
CDR3 length: 12
D gene: TRBD2
J gene: TRBJ2-3

CDR3 protein: AISGREGGETQY
V gene: TRBV10-3
CDR3 length: 12
D gene: NA
J gene: TRBJ2-5

CDR3 protein: ASSQGFSAGGPTDTQY
V gene: TRBV4-3
CDR3 length: 16
D gene: TRBD2
J gene: TRBJ2-3

CDR3 protein: ASSEARYQPQH
V gene: TRBV6-1
CDR3 length: 11
D gene: NA
J gene: TRBJ1-5

CDR3 protein: SVAHGGTEAF
V gene: TRBV29-1
CDR3 length: 10
D gene: NA
J gene: TRBJ1-1

CDR3 protein: ASSEGNLNRLNQPQH
V gene: TRBV6-1
CDR3 length: 15
D gene: NA
J gene: TRBJ1-5

CDR3 protein: ASSIPGAREQY
V gene: TRBV11-2
CDR3 length: 11
D gene: NA
J gene: TRBJ2-7

CDR3 protein: ASSLVLAGGGSEQY
V gene: TRBV11-2
CDR3 length: 14
D gene: TRBD2
J gene: TRBJ2-7

CDR3 protein: ASSEYRGSEQY
V gene: TRBV10-2
CDR3 length: 11
D gene: NA
J gene: TRBJ2-7

CDR3 protein: ASSRGEKLF
V gene: TRBV28
CDR3 length: 9
D gene: NA
J gene: TRBJ1-4

CDR3 protein: ASILRDPLFNEQF
V gene: TRBV6-1
CDR3 length: 13
D gene: NA
J gene: TRBJ2-1

CDR3 protein: ASSLYQGARPEAF
V gene: TRBV13
CDR3 length: 13
D gene: TRBD1
J gene: TRBJ1-1

CDR3 protein: ASSEPGGSNYEQY
V gene: TRBV6-1
CDR3 length: 13
D gene: TRBD2
J gene: TRBJ2-7

CDR3 protein: ASSQATAPGGPGELF
V gene: TRBV4-3
CDR3 length: 15
D gene: TRBD1
J gene: TRBJ2-2

CDR3 protein: ASSLTFSYEQY
V gene: TRBV5-1
CDR3 length: 11
D gene: NA
J gene: TRBJ2-7

CDR3 protein: ASSSPPVGSNTGELF
V gene: TRBV5-4
CDR3 length: 15
D gene: NA
J gene: TRBJ2-2

CDR3 protein: ATSRTGGGYEQY
V gene: TRBV15
CDR3 length: 12
D gene: TRBD1
J gene: TRBJ2-7

CDR3 protein: ASSQFVSNEGTQY
V gene: TRBV7-6
CDR3 length: 13
D gene: NA
J gene: TRBJ2-3

CDR3 protein: ASSAVASSPLT
V gene: TRBV6-4
CDR3 length: 11
D gene: NA
J gene: TRBJ1-2

CDR3 protein: ASSVRQGDTEAF
V gene: TRBV9
CDR3 length: 12
D gene: TRBD1
J gene: TRBJ1-1

CDR3 protein: ASSAGLNTEAF
V gene: TRBV9
CDR3 length: 11
D gene: NA
J gene: TRBJ1-1

CDR3 protein: ASSEEVYNEQF
V gene: TRBV6-1
CDR3 length: 11
D gene: NA
J gene: TRBJ2-1

CDR3 protein: ASSLATGNYGYT
V gene: TRBV7-2
CDR3 length: 12
D gene: NA
J gene: TRBJ1-2

CDR3 protein: ASSLVSRSDSPLH
V gene: TRBV5-1
CDR3 length: 13
D gene: NA
J gene: TRBJ1-6

CDR3 protein: ASSFTGLAGGPNTGELF
V gene: TRBV5-1
CDR3 length: 17
D gene: TRBD2
J gene: TRBJ2-2

CDR3 protein: ASSPAYSGANVLT
V gene: TRBV4-3
CDR3 length: 13
D gene: NA
J gene: TRBJ2-6

CDR3 protein: AWSVPGRGKVEQY
V gene: TRBV30
CDR3 length: 13
D gene: TRBD1
J gene: TRBJ2-7

CDR3 protein: ASSLEGTSTDTQY
V gene: TRBV7-2
CDR3 length: 13
D gene: NA
J gene: TRBJ2-3

CDR3 protein: ASSRTGLTEAF
V gene: TRBV13
CDR3 length: 11
D gene: TRBD1
J gene: TRBJ1-1

CDR3 protein: ASTRRGLTEAF
V gene: TRBV28
CDR3 length: 11
D gene: NA
J gene: TRBJ1-1

CDR3 protein: ASSRGKATEAF
V gene: TRBV6-5
CDR3 length: 11
D gene: NA
J gene: TRBJ1-1

CDR3 protein: ASSLIRGGSSETQY
V gene: TRBV5-6
CDR3 length: 14
D gene: TRBD2
J gene: TRBJ2-5

CDR3 protein: ASSLDGDQPQH
V gene: TRBV5-4
CDR3 length: 11
D gene: NA
J gene: TRBJ1-5

CDR3 protein: ASSVIGSETQY
V gene: TRBV5-1
CDR3 length: 11
D gene: NA
J gene: TRBJ2-5